Listed below are T cell receptor beta chains from one sample, sequenced in a study of T-cell memory formation after mild COVID-19. TCRdb reprocessed the 5' RACE reads with MiXCR, giving one entry per CDR3 protein. The data show a few hundred thousand distinct CDR3 sequences, with around 27% seen just once and roughly 12% held by the top ten. Sequencing used PBMCs or a T cell subset sorted from them (not recorded which). These receptors were collected from an adult woman who had mild COVID-19 (a few samples of this study predate the infection). Cell type and time point are not known. Each CDR3 is given with its conserved first and last residue. Fields, in order: clone size, V gene, J gene, D gene, CDR3 protein, CDR3 DNA. The D gene is left open where the match is weak. Clone size is stated in some rows and not others, as once, few, many or a class when expanded.

>many|TRBV5-1|TRBJ1-1|TRBD1
CASSSRGTEAFF
TGCGCCAGCAGCTCCAGGGGGACTGAAGCTTTCTTT
>NA|TRBV7-9|TRBJ2-3|NA
CASSLSLTRRRGKTDTQYF
TGTGCCAGCAGCTTATCGTTGACGCGAAGGAGGGGAAAGACAGATACGCAGTATTTT
>NA|TRBV6-2/TRBV6-3|TRBJ2-1|NA
CASTQYNEQFF
TGTGCCAGCACCCAGTACAATGAGCAGTTCTTC
>NA|TRBV18|TRBJ1-2|NA
CASSPDTREGYTF
TGTGCCAGCTCACCAGACACCAGAGAAGGCTACACCTTC
>NA|TRBV5-1|TRBJ2-3|TRBD1
CASSRSGQGTDTQYF
TGCGCCAGCAGCCGATCGGGACAGGGCACAGATACGCAGTATTTT
>few|TRBV27|TRBJ2-7|NA
CASSLGRNSYEQYF
TGTGCCAGCAGTTTGGGACGGAACTCCTACGAGCAGTACTTC
>many|TRBV12-3/TRBV12-4|TRBJ1-4|NA
CASSLSPRDNEDEKLFF
TGTGCCAGCAGTTTATCCCCCCGGGACAACGAGGATGAAAAACTGTTTTTT
>NA|TRBV7-9|TRBJ2-3|NA
CASSPISPHPDTQYF
TGTGCCAGCAGCCCCATCAGTCCTCACCCAGATACGCAGTATTTT
>few|TRBV7-8|TRBJ2-1|TRBD2
CASSSLAGAHEQFF
TGTGCCAGCAGCTCTTTAGCGGGAGCCCATGAGCAGTTCTTC
>NA|TRBV15|TRBJ2-3|TRBD2
CATSSSGLAGVGDTQYF
TGTGCCACCAGCAGTTCGGGACTAGCGGGGGTGGGAGATACGCAGTATTTT
>NA|TRBV7-2|TRBJ2-3|NA
CASSPGGTVRHTQYF
TGTGCCAGCAGCCCCGGCGGGACGGTCCGCCATACGCAGTATTTT
>few|TRBV5-6|TRBJ2-5|NA
CASSRARDQYF
TGTGCCAGCAGCCGCGCCAGGGACCAGTACTTC
>few|TRBV20-1|TRBJ2-7|TRBD1
CSASPPGTGSYEQYF
TGCAGTGCTAGCCCTCCCGGGACAGGCTCCTACGAGCAGTACTTC
>few|TRBV5-4|TRBJ2-5|NA
CASSFRLLENQETQYF
TGTGCCAGCAGCTTCCGCCTACTCGAAAACCAAGAGACCCAGTACTTC
>NA|TRBV9|TRBJ2-7|NA
CASSKMDTLTYEQYF
TGTGCCAGCAGTAAAATGGACACGCTTACCTACGAGCAGTACTTC
>many|TRBV6-5|TRBJ2-2|NA
CASKSRRNTGELFF
TGTGCCAGCAAGAGCCGTCGGAACACCGGGGAGCTGTTTTTT
>NA|TRBV5-6|TRBJ1-4|TRBD1
CASSRDSTYEKLFF
TGTGCCAGCAGCCGGGACAGCACTTATGAAAAACTGTTTTTT
>NA|TRBV7-2|TRBJ1-1|TRBD1
CASYRDSGGTEAFF
TGTGCCAGCTATCGGGACAGCGGGGGCACTGAAGCTTTCTTT
>many|TRBV5-1|TRBJ2-1|NA
CASRDEGNEQFF
TGCGCCAGCAGGGATGAGGGAAATGAGCAGTTCTTC
>NA|TRBV4-3|TRBJ2-1|NA
CASSRSLGNEQFF
TGCGCCAGCAGCCGAAGCCTAGGCAATGAGCAGTTCTTC
>NA|TRBV7-2|TRBJ2-5|NA
CASSRRAGLQETQYF
TGTGCCAGCAGCCGTAGGGCGGGACTCCAAGAGACCCAGTACTTC
>NA|TRBV4-2|TRBJ2-1|NA
CASSQDGRRVDEQFF
TGTGCCAGCAGCCAAGATGGGAGGAGGGTGGATGAGCAGTTCTTC
>NA|TRBV12-3/TRBV12-4|TRBJ1-1|TRBD1
CASSWAQGAEAFF
TGTGCCAGCAGTTGGGCACAGGGGGCTGAAGCTTTCTTT
>NA|TRBV4-1|TRBJ2-1|NA
CASSPTGDEQFF
TGCGCCAGCAGCCCAACGGGAGACGAGCAGTTCTTC
>NA|TRBV4-1|TRBJ2-3|TRBD1
CASSQGGGPSTDTQYF
TGCGCCAGCAGCCAAGGAGGGGGCCCTAGCACAGATACGCAGTATTTT
>NA|TRBV12-3/TRBV12-4|TRBJ1-3|NA
CASSSPKSGNTIYF
TGTGCCAGCAGTTCCCCCAAGAGTGGAAACACCATATATTTT
>NA|TRBV7-9|TRBJ1-2|TRBD1
CASSPDRGLSGYTF
TGTGCCAGCAGCCCGGACAGGGGGCTAAGCGGCTACACCTTC
>few|TRBV11-2|TRBJ2-3|TRBD1
CASSLGQASDTQYF
TGTGCCAGCAGCTTGGGACAGGCCTCAGATACGCAGTATTTT
>few|TRBV3-1|TRBJ2-3|TRBD2
CASSLTAGGPDTQYF
TGTGCCAGCAGCCTAACTGCGGGAGGGCCCGATACGCAGTATTTT
>NA|TRBV24-1|TRBJ2-7|TRBD1
CAVGTGSEQYF
TGTGCCGTCGGGACAGGGAGCGAGCAGTACTTC
>NA|TRBV18|TRBJ2-1|NA
CASSSGAGYYNEQFF
TGTGCCAGCTCATCTGGCGCCGGGTATTACAATGAGCAGTTCTTC
>few|TRBV28|TRBJ2-7|NA
CASSPGVTSYEQYF
TGTGCCAGCAGTCCAGGGGTAACCTCCTACGAGCAGTACTTC
>few|TRBV11-2|TRBJ2-1|NA
CASRGRAAGSNEQFF
TGTGCCAGCAGGGGTCGGGCGGCCGGGAGCAATGAGCAGTTCTTC
>few|TRBV5-1|TRBJ2-4|NA
CASSLYLSENIQYF
TGCGCCAGCAGCTTGTATTTGTCGGAAAACATTCAGTACTTC
>NA|TRBV21-1|TRBJ2-3|NA
CASSKNTGDSSTDTQYF
TGTGCCAGCAGCAAAAACACCGGTGACAGTAGCACAGATACGCAGTATTTT
>NA|TRBV9|TRBJ1-1|NA
CASSVDAGSPLTEAFF
TGTGCCAGCAGCGTAGACGCGGGGAGCCCACTCACTGAAGCTTTCTTT
>few|TRBV7-9|TRBJ2-7|NA
CASSRWGIEQYF
TGTGCCAGCAGCCGCTGGGGCATCGAGCAGTACTTC